This entry describes one T cell receptor beta chain. Its specificity is unknown. The data derive from a study of cytomegalovirus exposure and HLA in healthy donors. Findings and limits, study-wide: The authors later found HLA-associated TCR beta chains more clonally expanded than equally common others. In a later analysis, TCR beta V- and J-gene trimming was associated with a missense DCLRE1C variant. 87-base-pair reads could not separate some V segments, including TRBV6-2 and TRBV6-3. According to an earlier analysis, most TCR beta V segments yielded productive rearrangements about 90% or about 30% of the time.

Trimming shortened V by 0 bases and J by 8 bases, and 12 bases separated the two germline ends. The CDR3 extends over 13 amino acids. Per the germline V gene, CDR1 is SQVTM and CDR2 is ANQGSEA. The PCR contained 60 Vbeta and 13 Jbeta primers. Repertoires were generated with immunoSEQ multiplex PCR, while TCRdb's copy carries only in-frame clones and drops some. The data hold 150,000 to 200,000 clones, with 77% observed a single time. The sample was PBMCs. The receptor's source is a woman under 40 in good health and CMV-seronegative. The chain combines TRBV29-1 with TRBJ2-3; D might be TRBD2 (5 bases). The CDR3 DNA reads TGCAGCGTTGAAGAAGATTTAGGAGGTACGCAGTATTTT. Amino acids: CSVEEDLGGTQYF.